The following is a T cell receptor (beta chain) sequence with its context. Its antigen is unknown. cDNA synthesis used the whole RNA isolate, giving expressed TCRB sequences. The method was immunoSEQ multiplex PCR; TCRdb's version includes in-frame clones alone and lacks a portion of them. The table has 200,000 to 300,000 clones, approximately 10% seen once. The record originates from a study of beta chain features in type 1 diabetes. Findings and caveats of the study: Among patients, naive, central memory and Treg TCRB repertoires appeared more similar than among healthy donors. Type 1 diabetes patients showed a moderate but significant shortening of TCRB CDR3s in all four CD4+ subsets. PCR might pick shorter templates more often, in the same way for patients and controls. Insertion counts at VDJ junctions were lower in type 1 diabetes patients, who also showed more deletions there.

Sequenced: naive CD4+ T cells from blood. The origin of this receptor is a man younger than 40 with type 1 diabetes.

CDR3 in DNA: TGTGCCAGCAGCTCTCAACAGGGTCCAGGGGTCTATGGCTACACCTTC. This translates into CASSSQQGPGVYGYTF. This sequence joins TRBV7-2 and TRBJ1-2, with D tentatively TRBD1 (6 bases). CDR3 length: 16 residues. Trimming removed 4 bases from V and 4 bases from J, with 19 bases in between. Germline V gene lookup returns CDR1 SGHTA and CDR2 FQGNSA.